These 5 T cell receptor beta chains share one sample of origin, sequenced in a study of blood T cell repertoires in COVID-19. Clones were sequenced by immunoSEQ multiplex PCR, and TCRdb holds only the in-frame ones, with some missing. This repertoire shows about 52,000 clones, about 79% found once; its top ten account for 11%. Sequencing used peripheral blood. The receptor source for this set is a man at least 80 years old with COVID-19, enrolled during active disease.

This chain links TRBV4-3 with TRBJ1-1; a possible D gene is TRBD1 (6 bases). This CDR3 contains 17 residues. V was cut by 1 base and J by 0 bases, with 15 bases left in between. From germline, CDR1 is LGHNA and CDR2 YSLEER. The CDR3 coding sequence is TGCGCCAGCAGCCAAGGCGCCGGCAGGGGAGTGAACACTGAAGCTTTCTTT. Encoded protein: CASSQGAGRGVNTEAFF.

The chain uses TRBV30 and TRBJ1-1; weak D call: TRBD1 (5 bases). Trimming removed 1 base from V and 6 bases from J, with 24 bases in between. There are 17 residues in the CDR3. Per the germline V gene, CDR1 is GTSNPN and CDR2 is SVGIG (reference sequence). CDR3 bases: TGTGCCTGGAGTGGGGCCGGGGGTGGTACGGCGGCCGCTGAAGCTTTCTTT. It translates to CAWSGAGGGTAAAEAFF.

This clone was seen only once. The chain recombines TRBV6-5 with TRBJ1-2; 8 nucleotides align to TRBD1. In germline, CDR1 is MNHEY, CDR2 SVGAGI. CDR3 size: 14 residues. V lost 7 bases, J lost 5 bases, and 9 bases stayed unmatched. Here the CDR3 reads CASKSDREIYGYTF. The CDR3 DNA is TGTGCCAGCAAGTCGGACAGGGAGATATATGGCTACACCTTC.

This clone showed up just a few times. The V gene is TRBV15, the J gene TRBJ1-6; possibly TRBD1 for D (5 bases). Germline assignment: CDR1 LNHNV and CDR2 YYDKDF (reference sequence). The V end was cut by 4 bases, the J end by 12 bases, with 13 bases between. The CDR3 covers 13 residues. DNA of the CDR3: TGTGCCACCAGCACCCAAGGGGATTTACCCCTCCACTTT. Encoded protein: CATSTQGDLPLHF.

The rearrangement uses TRBV28 and TRBJ1-4; D may be TRBD1 (5 bases). Germline V gives CDR1 MDHEN, CDR2 SYDVKM. This CDR3 comprises 13 residues. V was shortened by 5 bases and J by 4 bases, with 8 bases between the two germline ends. CDR3 nucleotide sequence: TGTGCCAGCAGTAGACAGCATAATGAAAAACTGTTTTTT. This sequence encodes CASSRQHNEKLFF.